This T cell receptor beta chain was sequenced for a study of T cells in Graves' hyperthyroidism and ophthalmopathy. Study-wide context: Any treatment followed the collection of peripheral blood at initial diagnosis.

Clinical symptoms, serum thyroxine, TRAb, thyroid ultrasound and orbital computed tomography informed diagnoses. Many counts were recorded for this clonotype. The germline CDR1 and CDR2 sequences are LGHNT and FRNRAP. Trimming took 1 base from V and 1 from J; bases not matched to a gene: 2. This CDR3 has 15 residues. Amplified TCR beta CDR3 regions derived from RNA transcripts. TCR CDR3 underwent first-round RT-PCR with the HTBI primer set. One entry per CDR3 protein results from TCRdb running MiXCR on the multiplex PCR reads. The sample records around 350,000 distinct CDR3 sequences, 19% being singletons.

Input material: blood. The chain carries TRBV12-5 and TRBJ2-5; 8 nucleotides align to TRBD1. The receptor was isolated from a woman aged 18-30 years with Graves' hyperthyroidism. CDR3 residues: CASGLGTGSQETQYF. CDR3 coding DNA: TGTGCTAGTGGTTTGGGGACAGGGAGCCAAGAGACCCAGTACTTC.